Detailed here is one TCR beta chain. Its target is unknown. With 60 Vbeta and 13 Jbeta primers, the PCR was carried out. The data were produced by immunoSEQ multiplex PCR, yet TCRdb's version contains in-frame clones alone and is incomplete. The data hold some 99,000 clones, with 60% to 80% observed a single time. The data are from a study of cytomegalovirus exposure and HLA in healthy donors. Across the study: A data release that came early held approximately 85 million unique TCRs from HLA-typed donors. General study results and limits: Associated with cytomegalovirus, according to the listing, were 150 to 200 TCR beta chains. Rarity marked most TCR sequences, yet some public TCRs occurred in many donors.

Germline V lookup: CDR1 MGHDK, CDR2 SYGVNS. The CDR3 is 15 residues long. Germline trimming cut 3 bases from V and 7 bases from J; bases unmatched to any gene: 6. Every donor was a healthy person donating bone marrow. The receptor was derived from a female donor in good health and CMV-seronegative. The V call is TRBV25-1, the J call TRBJ2-3, with 11 nucleotides matching TRBD1. Sequenced sample: PBMCs. CDR3: CASSDRGQGAYTQYF. The CDR3 region has the DNA TGTGCCAGCAGTGATAGAGGACAGGGGGCATATACGCAGTATTTT.